This T cell receptor beta chain was recorded in a study of cytomegalovirus exposure and HLA in healthy donors listed by TCRdb under 2017. At the level of the whole study: An earlier analysis of approximately 590 of the donors reported approximately 300 Gb of sequence data and some 120 million unique TCR beta sequences from about 180 million T cells. About 300 gigabases of sequencing data and 70 million to 95 million unique TCR sequences made up an early release that covered some 640 HLA-typed donors. The genetic ancestry cluster associated with self-reported Caucasian donors included around four fifths of the 398 genotyped donors. The study aimed to test whether signatures of past pathogen exposure could be identified by cataloging public T cell receptors. The study used immunosequencing to profile the T cell repertoires of hundreds of subjects and linked those repertoires to cytomegalovirus serostatus. In addition to the first cohort of 500 to 850 subjects, a separate validation cohort of approximately 120 different subjects was used. The study combined high-throughput TCR immunosequencing, statistical association of individual TCRs with disease status, and machine learning to predict cytomegalovirus infection status. A later analysis re-analyzed previously published TCR beta repertoires from 666 donors and added high-resolution HLA genotyping to study TCR occurrence patterns. The later analysis used no new phenotypic data to find candidate immune exposures, relying instead on TCR beta sequences and their occurrence across donors. An earlier analysis of 587 of the donors used high-throughput TCR beta sequencing to judge whether each TCR beta V gene segment behaved as functional or pseudogenic. Donor age, sex, ethnicity and CMV serostatus were compiled alongside the repertoire data. A later genetic analysis used genome-wide SNP genotypes for about 65% of the roughly 700 donors, treating that subset as a discovery cohort. All discovery cohort repertoires had been generated using a single sequencing platform. Both class I and class II loci were covered by HLA typing, at four-digit resolution. The number of donors typed differed by locus, with 629-630 for A, B, C, DRB1 and DQB1, more than 500 for DQA1, over 600 for DPA1, and some 470 for DPB1. Because of strong linkage in the cohort, roughly five DR-DQ haplotypes were treated as single units for association and clustering. Among roughly 400 genotyped donors of the cohort, an average of roughly 230,000 unique TCR beta nucleotide sequences was sequenced per donor, of which roughly 17% were non-productive.

Libraries were constructed by the immunoSEQ multiplex PCR assay. A mixture of 60 forward primers for TCR Vbeta segments and 13 reverse primers for TCR Jbeta segments was used in the multiplex PCR. Amplification of the CDR3 region of rearranged TCR beta genes was performed with a multiplex PCR assay on genomic DNA. Amplified TCR beta libraries were sequenced as 87-base-pair reads on the Illumina HiSeq System. Processing in the source paper ran as follows. Across the roughly 600 repertoires, a later analysis counted about 81 million unique TCR beta chains, 8.5 million to 12 million of which were shared by at least two donors. A nearest-neighbor algorithm error-corrected the raw reads and collapsed the reads into unique sequences, merging closely related sequences to remove PCR and sequencing errors. To assign V, D and J gene segments, CDR3 sequences were aligned to IMGT reference sequences. For a sequence to be retained, at least a six-nucleotide match to both a V gene segment and a J gene segment was required. A rearrangement was called productive if the CDR3 had no stop codons and remained in frame with V and J, and every other rearrangement was called non-productive. CDR3 was defined by IMGT convention, running from the second conserved V-encoded cysteine to the conserved J-encoded phenylalanine. The earlier analysis of roughly 590 of the donors excluded any sequence lacking an unambiguous match to a single V gene segment. An earlier analysis of roughly 590 of the donors called V segments functional above 56.7% productive rearrangements and segregating when the between-donor standard deviation exceeded 5%. A statistical classification framework was developed to diagnose cytomegalovirus status using the catalog of TCR beta chain sequences. V and J gene assignment, in a later analysis, came from comparing TCR nucleotide sequences with IMGT/GENE-DB human TR gene sequences. A later analysis assigned CDR3 sequences and most-parsimonious VDJ recombination scenarios with the TCRdist pipeline. In a later analysis, each TCR beta chain was defined by its CDR3 amino acid sequence together with its V-gene family, and reads lacking a unique V-gene family were excluded. In a later analysis, 450 to 600 highly shared, low-generation-probability nucleotide sequences were removed to address suspected cross-contamination and a sequencing artifact. In a later analysis, a clonal expansion index for each public chain was calculated from normalized within-repertoire ranks of inferred template counts. Generation probabilities in a later analysis came from a VDJ recombination model fitted to out-of-frame rearrangements, and those results were checked against IGoR. In a later analysis, hypergeometric tests were used to score TCR-TCR, TCR-HLA and TCR-CMV co-occurrence, with a repertoire-size bias correction applied to TCR pairs. To estimate false discovery rates, a later analysis permuted the HLA or CMV assignments 20 times. In a later analysis, co-occurring TCRs were grouped using DBSCAN, and TCRdist sequence similarity was added for clustering within HLA-allele-positive subsets. Co-occurrence clustering excluded repertoires with fewer than 30,000 or more than 120,000 public chains, plus five with anomalous nucleotide sharing. Imported from immuneACCESS, the table was reduced by TCRdb to in-frame sequences with V and J called. These copies leave out some clones; in studies compared against another copy, an unresolved V gene accounts for under half, and the cause of the remainder is not known. The DNA was the basis for D and trimming; V, J and clone size are from that table. Here the sample has more than 110,000 clones; over 75% occur a single time. The biggest ten clones account for 8.8% of the sample.

Findings and caveats that apply to the study as a whole: A later analysis found that TCR association rates varied across HLA loci, with DRB1 alleles showing the most associated TCRs and HLA-C alleles the fewest. When HLA alleles, especially DR and DQ, strongly co-occurred, TCR associations were difficult to assign to individual alleles. Broadly in line with IMGT annotations, most TCR beta V segments showed up in productive rearrangements about 90% or about 30% of the time in an earlier analysis of 587 of the donors. A later analysis found that HLA-associated TCR beta chains were more clonally expanded and had lower generation probabilities than equally common non-associated chains. According to a later genetic analysis, donors in an Asian-associated ancestry cluster had fewer N-insertions in productive TCRs than the approximately 630-donor mean. In a later genetic analysis, a missense DCLRE1C variant was associated with V-gene and J-gene trimming of TCR beta chains, and the association was replicated in an independent cohort. Several of the top co-occurrence clusters appeared to be linked to parvovirus B19, influenza, CMV and Epstein-Barr virus, according to a later analysis. A further reported finding was that TCR beta sequences accurately predicted the HLA-A and HLA-B alleles for most subjects in the first cohort. In the study, 164 TCR beta chains were listed as associated with cytomegalovirus. A few of the identified cytomegalovirus-associated TCR beta chains were confirmed in vitro to be specific for cytomegalovirus antigens. A cluster of highly shared sequence variants was judged likely to represent a technical artifact of the sequencing pipeline. Most CMV-associated TCR beta chains appeared to be HLA-restricted in a later analysis, and the HLA associations seemed to be driven largely by CMV exposure. The 87-base-pair reads could not distinguish some IMGT-functional V segments, including TRBV6-2 and TRBV6-3, so those segments were excluded. The cohort was sequenced for TCR beta chains only, and without alpha or paired-chain data the features that could be detected were limited. Linkage disequilibrium might explain the correlated functional status among segregating V segments, but an unknown experimental factor could not be ruled out. Cytomegalovirus status was reported to be diagnosed by the classifier with high specificity and sensitivity in both the original and validation cohorts. CMV serostatus was the only immune exposure information available for the cohort. The authors suggested that the approach could potentially be extended to other disease states and immunological phenotypes. Because HLA typing was unavailable for some donors at each locus, only the typed subset was used in association tests. Most TCR sequences were seen in very few donors, while some public TCRs were found in many individuals. Sequencing depth was assumed to be roughly uniform across donors in the presence/absence analyses, though that assumption may not hold. The earlier analysis of 587 of the donors excluded roughly 17 rarely observed V segments, including chromosome 9 orphons, because counts were too low. At a false discovery rate of 0.05, a later analysis linked under 20,000 TCR beta sequences to specific HLA alleles.

With respect to this clone: It has no known antigen specificity. No much larger clone is present one base from it, and per-base qualities are unavailable.

The cohort consisted of hundreds of healthy bone marrow donors. Cohort members were all nominally healthy when sampled, although unrecorded immune exposures were likely present. The donor tested CMV seropositive, placing the donor among the 290 or so seropositive members of the cohort. Every donor gave a peripheral blood sample, and the peripheral blood mononuclear cells from that sample were used for TCR beta sequencing. Genomic DNA was extracted from the blood cell samples with the Qiagen DNeasy Blood Extraction Kit. The CDR3, cysteine through phenylalanine, is 17 amino acids long. CDR3 DNA is the only sequence kept; it has 51 bases, read in frame from the first base. CDR1 SGHRS and CDR2 YFSETQ are derived from the germline V gene. The germline V and J ends show losses of 0 bases and 9 bases respectively, and no gene match explains 8 bases of the junction.

The sequenced material came from PBMCs. The sequence came from a woman aged 50 to 60 in good health and CMV-seropositive. The chain couples TRBV5-1 to TRBJ2-1; 14 bases in the junction line up with TRBD2. The CDR3 has the sequence CASSLDGTSGGQGEQFF. The DNA sequence reads TGCGCCAGCAGCTTGGATGGGACTAGCGGGGGCCAGGGTGAGCAGTTCTTC.